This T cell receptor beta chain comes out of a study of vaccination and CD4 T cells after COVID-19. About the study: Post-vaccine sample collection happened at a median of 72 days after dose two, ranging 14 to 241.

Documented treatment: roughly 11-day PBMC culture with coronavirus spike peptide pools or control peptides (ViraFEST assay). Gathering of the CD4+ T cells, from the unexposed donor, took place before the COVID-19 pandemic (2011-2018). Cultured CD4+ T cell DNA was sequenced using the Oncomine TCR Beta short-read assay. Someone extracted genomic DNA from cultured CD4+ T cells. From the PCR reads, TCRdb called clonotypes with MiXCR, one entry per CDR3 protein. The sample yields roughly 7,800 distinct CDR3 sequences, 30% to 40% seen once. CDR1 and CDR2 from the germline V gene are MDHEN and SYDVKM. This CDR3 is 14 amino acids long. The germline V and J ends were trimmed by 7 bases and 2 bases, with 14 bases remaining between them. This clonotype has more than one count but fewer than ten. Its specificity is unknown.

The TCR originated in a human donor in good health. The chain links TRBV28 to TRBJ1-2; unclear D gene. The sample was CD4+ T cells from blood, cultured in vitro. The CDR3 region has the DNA TGTGCCAGCAACCGACCGGGAACAAACTATGGCTACACCTTC. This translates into CASNRPGTNYGYTF.